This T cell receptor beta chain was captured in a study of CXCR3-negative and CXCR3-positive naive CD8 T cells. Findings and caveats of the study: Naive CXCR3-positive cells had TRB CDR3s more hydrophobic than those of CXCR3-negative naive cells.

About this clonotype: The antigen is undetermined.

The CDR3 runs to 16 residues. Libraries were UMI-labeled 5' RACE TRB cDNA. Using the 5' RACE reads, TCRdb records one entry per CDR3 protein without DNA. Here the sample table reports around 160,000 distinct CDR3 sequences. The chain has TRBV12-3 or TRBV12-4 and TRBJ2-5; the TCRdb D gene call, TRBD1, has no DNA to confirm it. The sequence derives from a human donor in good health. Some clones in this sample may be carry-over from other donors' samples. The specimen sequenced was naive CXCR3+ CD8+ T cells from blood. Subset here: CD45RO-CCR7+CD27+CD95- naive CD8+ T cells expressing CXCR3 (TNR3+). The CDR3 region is CASIDGGAPYQETQYF.